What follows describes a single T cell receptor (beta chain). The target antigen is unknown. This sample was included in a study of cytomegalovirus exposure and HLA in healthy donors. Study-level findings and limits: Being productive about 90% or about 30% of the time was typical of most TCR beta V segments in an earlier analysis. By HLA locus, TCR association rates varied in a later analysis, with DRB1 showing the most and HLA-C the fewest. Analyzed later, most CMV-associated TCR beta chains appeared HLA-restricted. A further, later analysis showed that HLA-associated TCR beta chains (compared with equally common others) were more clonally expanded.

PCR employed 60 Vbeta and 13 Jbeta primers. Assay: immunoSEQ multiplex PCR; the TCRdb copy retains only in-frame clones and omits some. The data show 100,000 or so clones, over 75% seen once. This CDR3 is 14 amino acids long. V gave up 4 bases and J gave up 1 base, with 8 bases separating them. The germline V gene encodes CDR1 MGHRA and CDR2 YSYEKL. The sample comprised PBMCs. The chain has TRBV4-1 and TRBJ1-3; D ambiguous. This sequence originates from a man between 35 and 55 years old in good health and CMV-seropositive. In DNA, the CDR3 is TGCGCCAGCAGCCCGGGGATGTCTGGAAACACCATATATTTT. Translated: CASSPGMSGNTIYF.